The 24 T cell receptor beta chains below all came from one sample that was sequenced in a study of T cells in localized non-small cell lung cancer. Repertoires were generated with immunoSEQ multiplex PCR, while TCRdb's copy carries only in-frame clones and drops some. The sample includes about 52,000 clones, less than 85% of them seen just once. Sequencing was performed on PBMCs, taken before any cancer treatment. These receptors were collected from a woman aged 35 to 75 with stage II lung adenocarcinoma.

This clone has only a few counts. This chain links TRBV27 with TRBJ1-5; no firm D call. Trimming cost V 2 bases and J 4 bases, with 15 bases left between them. Germline CDR1 MNHEY, CDR2 SMNVEV (reference sequence). The CDR3 sequence is 16 residues long. Written as DNA, the CDR3 is TGTGCCAGCAGTTTAATCGGGTCTAGGGAAAATCAGCCCCAGCATTTT. Residues: CASSLIGSRENQPQHF.

Only a few counts were recorded for this clone. The chain has TRBV11-3 and TRBJ2-1, with 12 bases fitting TRBD2. Losses at the gene ends were 1 base for V and 4 bases for J; bases not matched to a gene: 5. CDR3 length: 17 residues. CDR1 is SGHNT and CDR2 is YENEEA in the germline V gene. The CDR3 is CASSLGRTSGAYNEQFF. CDR3 bases: TGTGCCAGCAGCTTAGGCAGGACTAGCGGGGCTTACAATGAGCAGTTCTTC.

The rearrangement joins TRBV15 to TRBJ1-1; D is uncertain. Deletions cut 7 bases from V and 3 bases from J, with 6 bases between. This CDR3 contains 11 residues. Germline lookup yields CDR1 LNHNV and CDR2 YYDKDF (reference sequence). CDR3 sequence (DNA): TGTGCCACCAAAGGGTACACTGAAGCTTTCTTT. Translation: CATKGYTEAFF.

This sequence joins TRBV5-6 and TRBJ2-7; the match to TRBD1 covers 8 bases. The CDR3 covers 14 residues. The V segment lost 2 bases and the J segment 3 bases; nucleotides outside the gene matches: 4. Germline V gives CDR1 SGHDT, CDR2 YYEEEE. CDR3 region: CASSFGTGLYEQYF. CDR3 DNA sequence: TGTGCCAGCAGCTTCGGGACAGGCCTCTACGAGCAGTACTTC.

V gene TRBV28 combines with J gene TRBJ2-5; D is unclear. The CDR3 consists of 11 residues. Trimming left V 3 bases short and J 4 bases short, with 3 bases between. Germline lookup yields CDR1 MDHEN and CDR2 SYDVKM. CDR3 protein: CASSFGETQYF. The DNA for the CDR3 is TGTGCCAGCAGTTTTGGAGAGACCCAGTACTTC.

The rearrangement uses TRBV6-6 and TRBJ1-2; the D is unclear. Germline assignment: CDR1 MNHNY and CDR2 SVGAGI (reference sequence). V lost 6 bases, J lost 0 bases, and 14 bases lay in between. The CDR3 is 15 residues long. DNA of the CDR3: TGTGCCAGCAGCGACCCGACTAGAGCTAACTATGGCTACACCTTC. Translating it yields CASSDPTRANYGYTF.

This chain links TRBV4-1 with TRBJ1-3, with D possibly being TRBD1 (6 bases). The germline V gene encodes CDR1 MGHRA and CDR2 YSYEKL. Trimming removed 5 bases at V and 0 bases at J, with 11 bases between. The CDR3 runs 15 residues. The DNA for the CDR3 is TGCGCCAGCAGCAGGACGACAGGCTCTGGAAACACCATATATTTT. Residues: CASSRTTGSGNTIYF.

The rearrangement joins TRBV6-1 to TRBJ1-2; possible D gene TRBD1, 5 bases. The CDR3 loop spans 13 amino acids. The germline gives CDR1 MNHNS, CDR2 SASEGT. Trimming pared 1 base from V and 8 bases from J, leaving 11 bases between. The CDR3 loop reads CASSEEQEGGYTF. The CDR3 DNA follows: TGTGCCAGCAGTGAAGAACAGGAAGGGGGCTACACCTTC.

V usage is TRBV29-1 and J usage is TRBJ1-1; D might be TRBD1 (5 bases). Trimming cost V 4 bases and J 8 bases, with 14 bases left between them. CDR3 length equals 12 residues. Germline CDR1 is SQVTM and CDR2 is ANQGSEA. The CDR3 spells CSVAGERLEAFF. In DNA form, the CDR3 reads TGCAGCGTTGCGGGGGAGCGTTTGGAAGCTTTCTTT.

The chain carries TRBV30 and TRBJ2-3; 9 positions agree with TRBD2. The trim removed 0 bases at V and 6 bases at J, leaving 7 bases unmatched. The CDR3 has 15 residues. CDR1 and CDR2 (germline): GTSNPN, SVGIG (reference sequence). In DNA, the CDR3 is TGTGCCTGGAGTGTGGGTAGCGGGGGCCGGGATACGCAGTATTTT. This translates into CAWSVGSGGRDTQYF.

This chain links TRBV4-3 with TRBJ2-3; 11 bases agree with TRBD2. Trimming took 1 base from V and 5 from J; bases not matched to a gene: 11. Germline V gene sequence: CDR1 LGHNA, CDR2 YSLEER. This CDR3 has 18 residues. The CDR3 loop reads CASSQVYRTSGGGDTQYF. The CDR3 DNA reads as TGCGCCAGCAGCCAAGTTTATAGAACTAGCGGGGGAGGAGATACGCAGTATTTT.

The rearrangement joins TRBV7-9 to TRBJ1-2; D unresolved. Germline V gives CDR1 SEHNR, CDR2 FQNEAQ (reference sequence). The CDR3 runs 14 residues. Trimming removed 0 bases at V and 0 bases at J, with 5 bases between. CDR3 sequence reads: CASSLAGANYGYTF. The CDR3 region has the DNA TGTGCCAGCAGCTTAGCCGGCGCTAACTATGGCTACACCTTC.

The chain has TRBV19 and TRBJ2-3; 10 bases agree with TRBD1. The CDR3 length is 15 residues. Germline trimming cut 6 bases from V and 6 bases from J; bases unmatched to any gene: 9. Germline V CDR1 and CDR2: LNHDA, SQIVND (reference sequence). The CDR3 nucleotides read TGTGCCAGTAGGGGGCGGGGGACAGGGGAGGATACGCAGTATTTT. Translated: CASRGRGTGEDTQYF. Full variable domain (missing parts from reference TRBV19 and TRBJ2-3): DGGITQSPKYLFRKEGQNVTLSCEQNLNHDAMYWYRQDPGQGLRLIYYSQIVNDFQKGDIAEGYSVSREKKESFPLTVTSAQKNPTAFYLCASRGRGTGEDTQYFGPGTRLTVL.

This chain links TRBV5-4 with TRBJ1-1; perhaps TRBD1 as D (5 bases). Germline V CDR1 and CDR2: SGHNT, YYREEE (reference sequence). This CDR3 has 17 residues. V lost 1 base to trimming and J lost 0 bases, with 16 bases between them. The CDR3 bases are TGTGCCAGCAGCTTGCCCGGGGACCTCGACTTGAACACTGAAGCTTTCTTT. It translates to CASSLPGDLDLNTEAFF.

CDR3 DNA: TGTGCCAGCAGCCAATCGTGGACAGGGTTTGGCGAGCAGTACTTC. Its translation is CASSQSWTGFGEQYF. This rearrangement joins TRBV16 to TRBJ2-7; 8 bases agree with TRBD1. The CDR3 consists of 15 residues. The V gene's germline CDR1 is KGHSY and CDR2 FQNENV. V lost 0 bases, J lost 6 bases, and 7 bases stayed unmatched. Combining the CDR3 with reference TRBV16 and TRBJ2-7 gives the whole variable domain GEEVAQTPKHLVRGEGQKAKLYCAPIKGHSYVFWYQQVLKNEFKFLISFQNENVFDETGMPKERFSAKCLPNSPCSLEIQATKLEDSAVYFCASSQSWTGFGEQYFGPGTRLTVT.

The rearrangement links TRBV6-5 to TRBJ1-5; D gene unclear. The V gene lost 5 bases and the J gene lost 0 bases, with 8 bases spanning the gap. Germline assignment: CDR1 MNHEY and CDR2 SVGAGI. The CDR3 totals 14 residues. Written as DNA, the CDR3 is TGTGCCAGCAGTGAATTCAGTAGCAATCAGCCCCAGCATTTT. Translation: CASSEFSSNQPQHF.

V and J are TRBV7-2 and TRBJ1-5; no clear D. The germline V gene encodes CDR1 SGHTA and CDR2 FQGNSA. V gave up 5 bases and J gave up 7 bases, with 9 bases separating them. CDR3 length: 12 residues. CDR3 region: CASSPSGQPQHF. The CDR3 bases are TGTGCCAGCAGCCCCTCGGGGCAGCCCCAGCATTTT.

J is TRBJ2-5 and V is TRBV28; 10 bases agree with TRBD1. V shed 4 bases, J shed 4 bases, and the junction held 6 bases outside the gene matches. The CDR3 contains 15 residues. Per the germline V gene, CDR1 is MDHEN and CDR2 is SYDVKM. Here the CDR3 reads CASSSRQGAIETQYF. In nucleotides, the CDR3 is TGTGCCAGCAGTTCCCGACAGGGGGCTATAGAGACCCAGTACTTC.

A few counts support this clone. The V gene is TRBV30, the J gene TRBJ1-1; perhaps TRBD1 as D (5 bases). This CDR3 has 13 amino acids. CDR1 and CDR2 from the germline V gene are GTSNPN and SVGIG (reference sequence). V was cut by 0 bases and J by 4 bases, with 9 bases left in between. Written as DNA, the CDR3 is TGTGCCTGGAGTGTAGGGGTCGGCACTGAAGCTTTCTTT. Amino acids: CAWSVGVGTEAFF.

The V gene is TRBV28, the J gene TRBJ2-7; 7 positions agree with TRBD1. The CDR3 is made up of 12 amino acids. The V segment lost 6 bases and the J segment 4 bases; nucleotides outside the gene matches: 3. Germline V gives CDR1 MDHEN, CDR2 SYDVKM. The CDR3 nucleotides are TGTGCCAGCAGGGGACAGCTGTACGAGCAGTACTTC. It is translated as CASRGQLYEQYF.

This clone appeared a few times. The genes are TRBV27 and TRBJ1-5; D remains unclear. The CDR3 is made up of 15 amino acids. Trimming pared 5 bases from V and 2 bases from J, leaving 13 bases between. CDR1 is MNHEY, CDR2 SMNVEV, per germline (reference sequence). CDR3 residues: CASSPQDLGNQPQHF. In nucleotides, the CDR3 is TGTGCCAGCAGTCCCCAGGATTTGGGCAATCAGCCCCAGCATTTT.

The chain has TRBV5-4 and TRBJ1-1; D may be TRBD1 (6 bases). The CDR3 has 14 amino acids. Germline V CDR1 and CDR2: SGHNT, YYREEE (reference sequence). With 6 bases removed from V and 2 bases from J, the gap between germline ends came to 14 bases. The CDR3 DNA reads as TGTGCCAGCACCACGCGGGGGCTTAACACTGAAGCTTTCTTT. Its translation is CASTTRGLNTEAFF.

J is TRBJ1-2 and V is TRBV2; 11 bases are a match to TRBD1. This CDR3 region has 15 residues. The junction had 7 bases not matched to a gene; V was cut back by 6 bases and J by 4 bases. Per the germline V gene, CDR1 is SNHLY and CDR2 is FYNNEI. CDR3 DNA: TGTGCCAGCAGATGGTCCGGGACAGGGGGCTATGGCTACACCTTC. It codes for CASRWSGTGGYGYTF. The full variable domain, in which reference TRBV2 and TRBJ1-2 provide the parts outside the CDR3, is EPEVTQTPSHQVTQMGQEVILRCVPISNHLYFYWYRQILGQKVEFLVSFYNNEISEKSEIFDDQFSVERPDGSNFTLKIRSTKLEDSAMYFCASRWSGTGGYGYTFGSGTRLTVV.

This clone is medium-sized. The chain joins TRBV6-6 to TRBJ1-5, with TRBD1 as a possible D gene (5 bases). Trimming took 6 bases from V and 4 from J, leaving 13 bases between them. CDR3 length: 14 amino acids. Germline V gene data show CDR1 as MNHNY and CDR2 as SVGAGI (reference sequence). CDR3 bases: TGTGCCAGCAGCCCCGGACATACAAATCAGCCCCAGCATTTT. Translating gives CASSPGHTNQPQHF.